These T cell receptor beta chains were read from a single sample in a study of blood T cell repertoires in COVID-19. Generated by immunoSEQ multiplex PCR, the TCRdb table keeps only in-frame clones and is missing some. The sample shows 250,000 to 300,000 clones, roughly 85% of them seen only once. The sequencing input was peripheral blood. The origin of the receptors is a woman in her 30s with active or convalescent COVID-19. Each CDR3 is given with its conserved first and last residue. A D gene is named only where the DNA matches it firmly. Expanded clones are given a class, and other clones once, few, many or no size at all.

>TRBV19|TRBJ2-3|-|TRBD1
TGTGCCAGTACTATACAGGGGGCAAGAGAAGATACGCAGTATTTT
CASTIQGAREDTQYF
>TRBV4-1|TRBJ1-1|-|-
TGCGCCAGCAGCCAAGATCCTGACACTGAAGCTTTCTTT
CASSQDPDTEAFF
>TRBV7-2|TRBJ1-2|-|-
TGTGCCAGCAGCCCCCCTACCACGGGGAGCTATGGCTACACCTTC
CASSPPTTGSYGYTF
>TRBV12-3/TRBV12-4|TRBJ2-5|-|-
TGTGCCAGCAGTATACGAGGGGGGACCCAGTACTTC
CASSIRGGTQYF
>TRBV6-2/TRBV6-3|TRBJ2-7|-|TRBD1
TGTGCCAGCAGTTACGAGGGACAGCATAACTACGAGCAGTACTTC
CASSYEGQHNYEQYF
>TRBV6-2/TRBV6-3|TRBJ1-2|-|-
TGTGCCAGCAGTTACGTCGGCTATGGCTACACCTTC
CASSYVGYGYTF
>TRBV6-5|TRBJ1-5|few|-
TGTGCCAGCAGCCGTAAACAGGACGGGCAGCCCCAGCATTTT
CASSRKQDGQPQHF
>TRBV4-1|TRBJ1-2|-|-
TGCGCCAGCAGCCAAGCGGGAGCCTACTATGGCTACACCTTC
CASSQAGAYYGYTF
>TRBV30|TRBJ1-1|-|-
TGTGCCTGGAGTCGACAGGCCGGGGGGACTGAAGCTTTCTTT
CAWSRQAGGTEAFF
>TRBV28|TRBJ1-2|-|-
TGTGCCAGCAGTTTGGCCGGGGATTACTATGGCTACACCTTC
CASSLAGDYYGYTF
>TRBV5-6|TRBJ1-5|-|TRBD1
TGTGCCAGCAGCGGCGGGACAGCTCTGAATCAGCCCCAGCATTTT
CASSGGTALNQPQHF
>TRBV19|TRBJ2-2|-|-
TGTGCCATTAGGGGGAGGAACACCGGGGAGCTGTTTTTT
CAIRGRNTGELFF
>TRBV7-2|TRBJ2-5|-|-
TGTGCCAGCAGCCTAAATGGACTTGCAGAGACCCAGTACTTC
CASSLNGLAETQYF
>TRBV5-1|TRBJ1-2|-|-
TGCGCCAGCAGCTTGGCAGGCTATGGCTACACCTTC
CASSLAGYGYTF